The 10 T cell receptor beta chains reported below all come from one sample, sequenced in a study of T cells in Graves' hyperthyroidism and ophthalmopathy. Amplification targeted TCR beta CDR3 regions from RNA transcripts. Using the HTBI primer set, a first-round RT-PCR was run on the TCR CDR3. MiXCR was run by TCRdb on the multiplex PCR reads, yielding one entry per CDR3 protein. The data hold more than 300,000 distinct CDR3 sequences, with approximately 17% observed a single time. Sequenced input: blood. These receptors originate from a man younger than 35 with Graves' ophthalmopathy.

The sample holds many counts of this clonotype. The chain has TRBV3-1 and TRBJ2-1; D uncertain. The V gene's germline CDR1 is LGHDT and CDR2 YNNKEL (reference sequence). V was cut by 2 bases and J by 2 bases, with 7 bases left in between. This CDR3 comprises 14 residues. The CDR3 DNA reads as TGTGCCAGCAGCCAATCGAGTACCTACAATGAGCAGTTCTTC. It is translated as CASSQSSTYNEQFF.

The table lists this clonotype with a few counts. The V gene is TRBV10-3, the J gene TRBJ1-3, with 9 bases aligning to TRBD1. The V gene's germline CDR1 is ENHRY and CDR2 SYGVKD. V trimming: 6 bases; J trimming: 3 bases; junction bases outside the gene matches: 9. This CDR3 has 16 residues. In DNA, the CDR3 is TGTGCCATCAGGCCCACAGGGGGCGAAAATGGAAACACCATATATTTT. Encoded protein: CAIRPTGGENGNTIYF.

The genes are TRBV5-1 and TRBJ2-7, with 10 bases lining up with TRBD2. CDR1 and CDR2 (germline): SGHRS, YFSETQ. The CDR3 length is 16 residues. Unmatched junction bases numbered 9, after V lost 0 bases and J lost 6 bases. The CDR3 nucleotides are TGCGCCAGCAGCTTGGCAGTACTAGCGGGAATCCGCGAGCAGTACTTC. Translated, it gives CASSLAVLAGIREQYF. Based on the CDR3 plus reference TRBV5-1 and TRBJ2-7, the full variable domain is KAGVTQTPRYLIKTRGQQVTLSCSPISGHRSVSWYQQTPGQGLQFLFEYFSETQRNKGNFPGRFSGRQFSNSRSEMNVSTLELGDSALYLCASSLAVLAGIREQYFGPGTRLTVT.

This clonotype was counted many times. The CDR3 DNA reads as TGTGCCAGCAGTTTACGGCTGAGAGAGACCCAGTACTTC. Its translation is CASSLRLRETQYF. V is TRBV12-3 or TRBV12-4 and J is TRBJ2-5; the D is unclear. There are 13 residues in the CDR3. V gave up 2 bases and J gave up 4 bases, with 8 bases separating them.

This clonotype showed up many times. This chain uses TRBV5-5 with TRBJ1-1; 8 positions match TRBD1. Germline V lookup: CDR1 SGHKS, CDR2 YYEKEE (reference sequence). J gave up 3 bases and V 0 bases, and 10 bases lay outside the gene matches. The CDR3 consists of 17 residues. The CDR3 here is CASSLASGGVSYTEAFF. In DNA form, the CDR3 reads TGTGCCAGCAGCTTGGCCTCAGGGGGCGTGTCGTACACTGAAGCTTTCTTT.

V and J are TRBV6-2 or TRBV6-3 and TRBJ2-7, with 7 bases lining up with TRBD1. There are 14 residues in the CDR3. CDR1 and CDR2 (germline): MNHEY, SVGEGT. V trimming: 6 bases; J trimming: 3 bases; junction bases outside the gene matches: 8. DNA of the CDR3: TGTGCCAGCAGCCACCAGACAGGGAACTACGAGCAGTACTTC. This encodes CASSHQTGNYEQYF.

This clonotype was recorded at least ten times. CDR3 in DNA: TGTGCCAGCAGAGTAGGGTCGGAGACCCAGTACTTC. This encodes CASRVGSETQYF. The chain links TRBV6-1 to TRBJ2-5; D gene unclear. The germline V gene encodes CDR1 MNHNS and CDR2 SASEGT. Trimming left V 6 bases short and J 5 bases short, with 10 bases between. CDR3 length: 12 amino acids.

This clonotype has only a few counts. CDR3 residues: CASSRDSSGGLDEQFF. The CDR3, as DNA: TGTGCCAGCAGTCGGGACTCTAGCGGGGGACTCGATGAGCAGTTCTTC. The chain employs TRBV7-9 and TRBJ2-1; 10 nucleotides match TRBD2. Germline CDR1 SEHNR, CDR2 FQNEAQ (reference sequence). This CDR3 region has 16 residues. Unmatched junction bases numbered 13, after V lost 6 bases and J lost 8 bases.

Only a few counts were recorded for this clonotype. The chain is built from TRBV6-1 and TRBJ2-5, with 8 bases matching TRBD2. With V trimmed by 5 bases and J by 1 base, 9 bases remained unmatched. The CDR3 is 16 residues long. Germline loops: CDR1 MNHNS, CDR2 SASEGT. This CDR3 is CASSHWTSRSQETQYF. Here the CDR3 DNA reads TGTGCCAGCAGTCATTGGACTAGCCGCTCCCAAGAGACCCAGTACTTC.

V and J are TRBV28 and TRBJ1-5; TRBD1 aligns across 8 bases. There are 15 residues in the CDR3. CDR1 is MDHEN and CDR2 is SYDVKM in the germline V gene. After removal of 4 bases from V and 7 bases from J, the junction contained 9 bases not matched to a gene. CDR3 nucleotide sequence: TGTGCCAGCAGTTCCTTGGGACAGGCGGACCAGCCCCAGCATTTT. Translating it yields CASSSLGQADQPQHF.